Listed below are T cell receptor beta chains from one sample, sequenced in a study of blood T cell repertoires in COVID-19. The repertoire was sequenced with immunoSEQ multiplex PCR; TCRdb's copy has only in-frame clones and lacks some. Among roughly 41,000 clones, 70% to 90% were seen once, and the ten largest hold 12%. The sequenced material came from peripheral blood. Source of these receptors: a man between 60 and 75 years old with active COVID-19. The CDR3 runs from the conserved cysteine through the conserved F or W. Fields, in order: CDR3 DNA, CDR3 protein, D gene, J gene, clone size, V gene. D genes are given only for firm matches. Size is omitted from some rows. Given values are once, few, many or a class for expanded clones.

CDR3 DNA: TGTGCCAGCAGCCCCGGTTGGGGGGATGGGGCCAACGTCCTGACTTTC
CDR3 protein: CASSPGWGDGANVLTF
D gene: NA
J gene: TRBJ2-6
clone size: NA
V gene: TRBV11-3

CDR3 DNA: TGTGCCAGCTCACCACCGGGACAGGGTACCGGGGAGCTGTTTTTT
CDR3 protein: CASSPPGQGTGELFF
D gene: TRBD1
J gene: TRBJ2-2
clone size: NA
V gene: TRBV18

CDR3 DNA: TGTGCCAGCAGTCCCGAACGGTCACCCCTCCACTTT
CDR3 protein: CASSPERSPLHF
D gene: NA
J gene: TRBJ1-6
clone size: few
V gene: TRBV12-3/TRBV12-4

CDR3 DNA: TGTGCCAGCAGCGGGGACAGGGGAGCCTACGAGCAGTACTTC
CDR3 protein: CASSGDRGAYEQYF
D gene: TRBD1
J gene: TRBJ2-7
clone size: NA
V gene: TRBV2

CDR3 DNA: TGTGCCAGCAGCGGGGGGACAGGGAATCAGCCCCAGCATTTT
CDR3 protein: CASSGGTGNQPQHF
D gene: TRBD1
J gene: TRBJ1-5
clone size: once
V gene: TRBV9

CDR3 DNA: TGTGCCACCAGGACACCGGGGGAAAAACTGTTTTTT
CDR3 protein: CATRTPGEKLFF
D gene: NA
J gene: TRBJ1-4
clone size: NA
V gene: TRBV6-5

CDR3 DNA: TGCAGCGTCGGACAGGGGGCCATCTCTGGGGCCAACGTCCTGACTTTC
CDR3 protein: CSVGQGAISGANVLTF
D gene: TRBD1
J gene: TRBJ2-6
clone size: once
V gene: TRBV29-1

CDR3 DNA: TGTGCCAGCACCATGACGGTGGCGGAATACGGCTACACCTTC
CDR3 protein: CASTMTVAEYGYTF
D gene: NA
J gene: TRBJ1-2
clone size: NA
V gene: TRBV5-6

CDR3 DNA: TGTGCCAGCAGCGTACCTAGCGGGATCGGCCGAGGTGAGCAGTTCTTC
CDR3 protein: CASSVPSGIGRGEQFF
D gene: TRBD2
J gene: TRBJ2-1
clone size: NA
V gene: TRBV9

CDR3 DNA: TGTGCCAGCAGCTCTGGGGCGTACAGCTCTCCTGGTGGCTACACCTTC
CDR3 protein: CASSSGAYSSPGGYTF
D gene: NA
J gene: TRBJ1-2
clone size: NA
V gene: TRBV5-4

CDR3 DNA: TGTGCCATCAACACGGACAAAGCGGGCTACACCTTC
CDR3 protein: CAINTDKAGYTF
D gene: NA
J gene: TRBJ1-2
clone size: NA
V gene: TRBV10-3

CDR3 DNA: TGCGCCAGCAGAGGGGGCAGGTCTAACTATGGCTACACCTTC
CDR3 protein: CASRGGRSNYGYTF
D gene: TRBD1
J gene: TRBJ1-2
clone size: NA
V gene: TRBV5-1

CDR3 DNA: TGTGCCAGCTCACCGACCGGGGGGAACACTGAAGCTTTCTTT
CDR3 protein: CASSPTGGNTEAFF
D gene: NA
J gene: TRBJ1-1
clone size: NA
V gene: TRBV18

CDR3 DNA: TGTGCCAGCAGTTTTTTGGGGCTTTCTAATGAAAAACTGTTTTTT
CDR3 protein: CASSFLGLSNEKLFF
D gene: NA
J gene: TRBJ1-4
clone size: NA
V gene: TRBV28

CDR3 DNA: TGTGCCAGCAGCCAAGTTAACTACGAGCAGTACTTC
CDR3 protein: CASSQVNYEQYF
D gene: NA
J gene: TRBJ2-7
clone size: NA
V gene: TRBV14